Described below is a single TCR beta chain sequence and its context. This entry is derived from a study of cytomegalovirus exposure and HLA in healthy donors. Trimming removed 0 bases from V and 4 bases from J, with 10 bases in between. CDR1 and CDR2 (germline): LNHNV, YYDKDF (reference sequence). The CDR3 sequence is 15 residues long. It was with 60 Vbeta and 13 Jbeta primers that the PCR ran. The assay was immunoSEQ multiplex PCR, and TCRdb's table has in-frame clones only and misses some. The table gives about 46,000 clones; the top ten clones make up under 1.3% of it. The sequenced material came from PBMCs. The chain is built from TRBV15 and TRBJ1-5; the D gene is possibly TRBD1 (6 bases). The receptor's source is a woman aged 40 to 50 in good health and CMV-seronegative. In nucleotides, the CDR3 is TGTGCCACCAGCAGAGAGCAGGGGCCAAATCAGCCCCAGCATTTT. This sequence encodes CATSREQGPNQPQHF.